This T cell receptor (beta chain) originates from a study of spatial heterogeneity in lung cancer. At the level of the study: Donation came from approximately 69 patients with untreated early-stage non-small cell lung cancer. Sequencing was performed on follow-up PBMC samples when available, collected at a median of approximately 26 months after resection.

Time point described: blood at routine non-recurrence follow-up after resection. Sequencing covered unsorted whole RNA taken from tumor, nontumor lung or frozen PBMC. Each CDR3 protein gets one entry after TCRdb re-called the 5' RACE reads with MiXCR. The table shows under 75,000 distinct CDR3 sequences, with 8% to 9% occurring only once. This clonotype was observed many times. This TCR was recovered from a female donor with early-stage non-small cell lung cancer. This specimen was PBMCs, taken at follow-up.

The CDR3 spells CASSSGLAGAEQFF. CDR3 DNA: TGTGCCAGCAGCTCCGGACTAGCGGGAGCTGAGCAGTTCTTC. The chain carries TRBV7-3 and TRBJ2-1; 13 nucleotides agree with TRBD2. Germline V gives CDR1 SGHTA, CDR2 FQGTGA. V was clipped by 4 bases and J by 9 bases; unmatched bases: 3. This CDR3 contains 14 residues.